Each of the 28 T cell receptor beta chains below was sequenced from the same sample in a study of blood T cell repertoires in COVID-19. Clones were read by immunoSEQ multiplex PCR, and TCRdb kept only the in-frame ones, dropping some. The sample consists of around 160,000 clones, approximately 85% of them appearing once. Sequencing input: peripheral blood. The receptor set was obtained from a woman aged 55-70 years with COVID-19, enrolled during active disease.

CDR3 loop: CASSLDRAHEQYF. CDR3 in DNA: TGTGCCAGCAGCTTGGACAGGGCCCACGAGCAGTACTTC. The chain employs TRBV11-2 and TRBJ2-7, with 8 bases aligning to TRBD1. CDR1 is SGHAT, CDR2 FQNNGV, per germline. Trimming cost V 3 bases and J 5 bases; bases outside gene matches: 3. This CDR3 contains 13 residues.

The CDR3 spells CASSSPGQGNGGYTF. For the CDR3, the DNA is TGTGCCAGCAGCTCACCGGGACAGGGTAACGGTGGCTACACCTTC. The chain is built from TRBV5-5 and TRBJ1-2, with 9 bases fitting TRBD1. The CDR3 consists of 15 residues. J lost 7 bases, V lost 3 bases, and 10 bases had no gene match. CDR1 SGHKS and CDR2 YYEKEE come from the germline V gene (reference sequence).

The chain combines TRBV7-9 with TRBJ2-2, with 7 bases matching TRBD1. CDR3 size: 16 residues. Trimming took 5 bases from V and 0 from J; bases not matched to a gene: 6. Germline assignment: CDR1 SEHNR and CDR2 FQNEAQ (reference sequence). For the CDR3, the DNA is TGTGCCAGCAGCCTTATCCAGGGGGCGAACACCGGGGAGCTGTTTTTT. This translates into CASSLIQGANTGELFF.

DNA of the CDR3: TGCGCCAGCAGCCAGAGGGACAACTCCTACGAGCAGTACTTC. It yields the protein CASSQRDNSYEQYF. V and J are TRBV4-1 and TRBJ2-7; tentatively, D is TRBD1 (6 bases). V gave up 3 bases and J gave up 0 bases, with 9 bases separating them. This CDR3 has 14 residues. Germline V gene sequence: CDR1 MGHRA, CDR2 YSYEKL.

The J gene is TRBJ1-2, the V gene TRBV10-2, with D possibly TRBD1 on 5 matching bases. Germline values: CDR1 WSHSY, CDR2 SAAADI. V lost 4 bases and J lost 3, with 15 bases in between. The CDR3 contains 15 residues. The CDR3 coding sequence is TGCGCCAGCAGTGGAGATGGGGCGGTTGACTATGGCTACACCTTC. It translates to CASSGDGAVDYGYTF.

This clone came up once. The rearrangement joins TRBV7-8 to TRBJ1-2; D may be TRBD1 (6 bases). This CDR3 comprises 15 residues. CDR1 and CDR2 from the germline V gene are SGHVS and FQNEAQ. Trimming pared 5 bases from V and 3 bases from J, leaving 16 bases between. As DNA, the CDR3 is TGTGCCAGCAGCGCCAACAGGGAAGACGACTATGGCTACACCTTC. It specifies CASSANREDDYGYTF.

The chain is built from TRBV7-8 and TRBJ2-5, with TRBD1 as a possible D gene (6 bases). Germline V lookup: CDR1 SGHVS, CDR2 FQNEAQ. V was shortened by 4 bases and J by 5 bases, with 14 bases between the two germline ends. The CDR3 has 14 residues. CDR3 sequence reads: CASSSNRVGETQYF. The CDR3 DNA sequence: TGTGCCAGCAGCTCGAACAGGGTGGGGGAGACCCAGTACTTC.

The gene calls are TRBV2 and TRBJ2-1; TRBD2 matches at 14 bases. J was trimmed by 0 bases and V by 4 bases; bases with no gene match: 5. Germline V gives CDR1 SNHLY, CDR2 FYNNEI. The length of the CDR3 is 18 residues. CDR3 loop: CASSGETSGGASYNEQFF. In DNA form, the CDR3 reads TGTGCCAGCAGTGGGGAGACTAGCGGGGGGGCCTCCTACAATGAGCAGTTCTTC.

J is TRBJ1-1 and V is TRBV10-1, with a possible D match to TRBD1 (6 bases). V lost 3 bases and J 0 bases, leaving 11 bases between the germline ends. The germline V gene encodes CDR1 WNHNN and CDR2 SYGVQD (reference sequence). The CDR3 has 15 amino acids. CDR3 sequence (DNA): TGCGCCAGCAGTGATAAGGGGGAGTTGAACACTGAAGCTTTCTTT. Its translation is CASSDKGELNTEAFF.

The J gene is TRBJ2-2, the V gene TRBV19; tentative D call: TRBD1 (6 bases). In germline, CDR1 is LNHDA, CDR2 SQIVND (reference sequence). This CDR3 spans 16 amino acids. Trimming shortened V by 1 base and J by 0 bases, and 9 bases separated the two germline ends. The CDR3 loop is CASSIVAGANTGELFF. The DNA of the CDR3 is TGTGCCAGTAGTATAGTCGCAGGGGCGAACACCGGGGAGCTGTTTTTT.

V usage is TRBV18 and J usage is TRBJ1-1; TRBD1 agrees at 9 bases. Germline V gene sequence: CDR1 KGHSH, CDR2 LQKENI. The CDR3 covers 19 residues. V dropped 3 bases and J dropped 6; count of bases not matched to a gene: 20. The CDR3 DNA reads TGTGCCAGCTCACCGTTTCGAATAACCACGACAGGGGGTAGATCTGAAGCTTTCTTT. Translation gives CASSPFRITTTGGRSEAFF.

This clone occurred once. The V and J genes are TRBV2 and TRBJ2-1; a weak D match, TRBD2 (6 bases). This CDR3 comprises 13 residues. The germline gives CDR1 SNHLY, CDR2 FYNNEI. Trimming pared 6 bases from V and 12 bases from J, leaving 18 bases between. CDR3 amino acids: CASSAQSTSGQFF. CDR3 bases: TGTGCCAGCAGCGCGCAATCGACTAGTGGGCAGTTCTTC.

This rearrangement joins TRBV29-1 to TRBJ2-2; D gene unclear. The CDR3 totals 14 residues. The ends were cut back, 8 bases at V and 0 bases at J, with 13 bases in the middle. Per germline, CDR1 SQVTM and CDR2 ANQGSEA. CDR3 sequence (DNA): TGCAGCACAAGGAAACAGACGAACACCGGGGAGCTGTTTTTT. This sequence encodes CSTRKQTNTGELFF.

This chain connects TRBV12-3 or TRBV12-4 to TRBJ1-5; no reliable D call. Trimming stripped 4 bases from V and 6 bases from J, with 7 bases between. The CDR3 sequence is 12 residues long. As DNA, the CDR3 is TGTGCCAGCAGTTCCAATAGTCAGCCCCAGCATTTT. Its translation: CASSSNSQPQHF.

CDR3: CASSRLRAGDTTDTQYF. CDR3 coding DNA: TGTGCCAGCAGTAGACTTAGGGCGGGGGATACCACAGATACGCAGTATTTT. The chain employs TRBV27 and TRBJ2-3; 7 bases are shared with TRBD2. Unmatched junction bases numbered 13, after V lost 5 bases and J lost 2 bases. The CDR3 consists of 17 residues. CDR1 is MNHEY and CDR2 is SMNVEV in the germline V gene (reference sequence).

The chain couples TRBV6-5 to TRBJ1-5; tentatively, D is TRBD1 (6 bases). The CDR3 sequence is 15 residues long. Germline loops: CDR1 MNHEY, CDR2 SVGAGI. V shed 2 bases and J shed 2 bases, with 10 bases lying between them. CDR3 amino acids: CASSYIGGGNQPQHF. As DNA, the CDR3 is TGTGCCAGCAGTTACATAGGGGGTGGCAATCAGCCCCAGCATTTT.

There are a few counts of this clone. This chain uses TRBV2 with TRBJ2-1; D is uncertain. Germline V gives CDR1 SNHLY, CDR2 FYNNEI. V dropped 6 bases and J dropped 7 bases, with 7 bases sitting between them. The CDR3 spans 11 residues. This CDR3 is CASRRKNEQFF. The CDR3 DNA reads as TGTGCCAGCAGGCGGAAGAATGAGCAGTTCTTC. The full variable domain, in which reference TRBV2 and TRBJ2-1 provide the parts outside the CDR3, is EPEVTQTPSHQVTQMGQEVILRCVPISNHLYFYWYRQILGQKVEFLVSFYNNEISEKSEIFDDQFSVERPDGSNFTLKIRSTKLEDSAMYFCASRRKNEQFFGPGTRLTVL.

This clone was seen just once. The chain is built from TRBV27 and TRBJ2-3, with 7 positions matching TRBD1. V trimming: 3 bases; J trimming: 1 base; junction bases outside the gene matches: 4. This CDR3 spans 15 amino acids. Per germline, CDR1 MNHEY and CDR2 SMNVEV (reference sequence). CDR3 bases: TGTGCCAGCAGTTTTCTCGGACAGGGCACAGATACGCAGTATTTT. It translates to CASSFLGQGTDTQYF.

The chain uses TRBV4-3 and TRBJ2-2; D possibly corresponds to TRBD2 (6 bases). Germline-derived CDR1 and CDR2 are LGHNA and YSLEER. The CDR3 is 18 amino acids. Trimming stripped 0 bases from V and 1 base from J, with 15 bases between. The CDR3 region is CASSQEARGGLNTGELFF. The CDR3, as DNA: TGCGCCAGCAGCCAAGAGGCGCGGGGAGGCCTGAACACCGGGGAGCTGTTTTTT.

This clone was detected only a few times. CDR3 in DNA: TGCGCCAGCAGCTTAAGCAGGATCTCAGGAGAGACCCAGTACTTC. This sequence encodes CASSLSRISGETQYF. The chain carries TRBV5-1 and TRBJ2-5; D not certain. The CDR3 has 15 amino acids. Trimming removed 2 bases from V and 4 bases from J, with 15 bases in between. Germline V lookup: CDR1 SGHRS, CDR2 YFSETQ.

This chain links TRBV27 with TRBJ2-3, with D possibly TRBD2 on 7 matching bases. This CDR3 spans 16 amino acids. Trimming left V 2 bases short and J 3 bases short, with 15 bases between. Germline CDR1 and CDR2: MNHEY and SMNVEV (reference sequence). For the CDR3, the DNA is TGTGCCAGCAGTTTAATTGGGGGGGCCATAACAGATACGCAGTATTTT. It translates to CASSLIGGAITDTQYF.

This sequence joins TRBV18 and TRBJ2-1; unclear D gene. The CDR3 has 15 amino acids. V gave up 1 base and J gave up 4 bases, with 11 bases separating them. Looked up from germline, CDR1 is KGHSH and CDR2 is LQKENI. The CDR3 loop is CASSPLGQLYNEQFF. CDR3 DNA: TGTGCCAGCTCACCACTTGGGCAGTTATACAATGAGCAGTTCTTC.

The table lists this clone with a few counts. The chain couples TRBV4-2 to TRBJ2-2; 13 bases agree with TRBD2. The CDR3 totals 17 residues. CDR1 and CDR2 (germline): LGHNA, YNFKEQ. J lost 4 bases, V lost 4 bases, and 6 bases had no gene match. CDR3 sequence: CASSRGLAGKITGELFF. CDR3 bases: TGTGCCAGCAGCCGGGGACTAGCGGGGAAGATCACCGGGGAGCTGTTTTTT.

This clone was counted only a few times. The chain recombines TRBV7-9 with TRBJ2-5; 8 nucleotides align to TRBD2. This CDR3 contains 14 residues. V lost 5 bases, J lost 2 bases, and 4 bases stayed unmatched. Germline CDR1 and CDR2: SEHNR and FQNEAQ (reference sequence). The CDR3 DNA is TGTGCCAGCAGCCCCATAGCGGGGCAAGAGACCCAGTACTTC. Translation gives CASSPIAGQETQYF.

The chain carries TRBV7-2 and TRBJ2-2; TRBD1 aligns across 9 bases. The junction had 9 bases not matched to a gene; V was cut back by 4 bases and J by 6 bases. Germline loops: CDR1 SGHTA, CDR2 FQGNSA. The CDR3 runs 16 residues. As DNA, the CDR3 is TGTGCCAGCAGCTATACAGGGGGCGCCGGTTCCGGGGAGCTGTTTTTT. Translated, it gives CASSYTGGAGSGELFF.

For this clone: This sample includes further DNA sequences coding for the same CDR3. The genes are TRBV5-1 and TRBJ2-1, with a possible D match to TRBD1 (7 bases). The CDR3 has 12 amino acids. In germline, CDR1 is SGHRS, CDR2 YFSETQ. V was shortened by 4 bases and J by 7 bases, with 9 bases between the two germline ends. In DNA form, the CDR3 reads TGCGCCAGCAGCCCAGGGGGGAATGAGCAGTTCTTC. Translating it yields CASSPGGNEQFF.

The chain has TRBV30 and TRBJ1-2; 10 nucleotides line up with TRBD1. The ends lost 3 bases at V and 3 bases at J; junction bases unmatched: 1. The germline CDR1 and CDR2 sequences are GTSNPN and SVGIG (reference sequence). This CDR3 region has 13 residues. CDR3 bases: TGTGCCTGGAGCGGACAGGGGGACTATGGCTACACCTTC. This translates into CAWSGQGDYGYTF.

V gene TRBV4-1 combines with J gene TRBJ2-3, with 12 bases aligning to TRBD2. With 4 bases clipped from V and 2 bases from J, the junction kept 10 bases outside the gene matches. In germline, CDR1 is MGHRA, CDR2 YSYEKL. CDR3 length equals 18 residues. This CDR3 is CASSPLFLAGGTTDTQYF. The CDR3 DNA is TGCGCCAGCAGCCCCCTATTTCTAGCGGGGGGGACCACAGATACGCAGTATTTT.